Listed here is a single TCR beta chain. Its antigen is not yet known. It has no much larger one-base neighbor in the sample; base qualities were not kept. Ficoll-Paque density gradient centrifugation was the method used to isolate PBMCs. The data were taken from a study of T-cell memory formation after mild COVID-19 (dated by TCRdb to the early 2020s). Background for the entire study: TCR sequence clusters from the two donors were largely donor specific. Two young, previously healthy adult volunteers, one female and one male, were included in the cohort. In a couple of donors, T-cell clones that expanded and contracted after mild COVID-19 were followed by sequencing TCRalpha and TCRbeta repertoires longitudinally. The investigation overall reported the following: SARS-CoV-2 specificity was not confirmed for the second-wave clones peaking on day 37. Clones that contracted from day 15 to 85 showed balanced CD4/CD8 phenotypes, whereas a second wave of clones that expanded from day 15 to 37 leaned towards CD4+. Some responding clones were detected in pre-infection memory, which suggested that pre-existing cross-reactive memory T cells had joined the SARS-CoV-2 response. The study covered only a couple of mild cases, and larger cohorts including severe cases with pre-infection samples were considered necessary. Contracting CD4+ clones turned up mainly in the CM and EM memory subsets, whereas EMRA was where CD8+ clones were enriched.

TCRdb records Illumina NovaSeq 6000 as the sequencer. TCRalpha and TCRbeta cDNA libraries were constructed by 5'RACE with constant-segment primers, with sample barcodes and unique molecular identifiers being introduced. RNA was extracted from every sample with Trizol reagent. The libraries were amplified in two PCR steps, and the second step added a second sample barcode and Illumina TruSeq adapters. Sequencing of libraries was performed on an Illumina NovaSeq with 2 x 150 bp paired-end reads. In the authors' own workflow: With migec v1.2.7, reads were demultiplexed and then collapsed into UMI-guided consensus sequences. Using mixcr v2.1.11, the UMI consensuses were aligned to TRA and TRB V and J templates and assembled into clonotypes. A clonotype was counted as expanded or contracted only if both edgeR and NoisET called the change significant, with noise models trained on biological replicates. For edgeR calls, a false discovery rate-adjusted p below 0.01 and a log2 fold-change threshold of 1 were applied. PCA with hierarchical clustering of max-normalized trajectories of the 1000 most abundant clonotypes was used as exploratory dynamics analysis. Each responding clone was given a CD4 or CD8 phenotype based on the CD4+ and CD8+ repertoires, which had been sequenced separately. TCRdb cleaned the public reads at Q25 with fastp, built clones with MiXCR and kept in-frame beta chains. Rows merge per CDR3 protein into single entries with the most common DNA and genes. TCRdb's processing, not the authors', yielded these V and J calls. The sample table holds around 450,000 distinct CDR3 sequences, of which approximately 24% were seen once. Of the sample, roughly 8.7% is held by the ten largest clones.

The germline V gene (reference sequence) provides CDR1 GTSNPN and CDR2 SVGIG. The CDR3, from cysteine to phenylalanine, totals 13 residues. Left in the record is the CDR3 DNA by itself, 39 bases read in frame from the first base. V was cut back by 3 bases and J by 0 bases, leaving a gap of 9 bases between them. The sequencing input was PBMCs or a T cell subset sorted from them (not recorded which). The chain couples TRBV30 to TRBJ2-7; TRBD2 is a weak D gene call, 5 bases matching. The TCR comes from an adult woman who had mild COVID-19 (a few samples of this study predate the infection). The sample titles of this study are shuffled in the database, so cell type and time point are left out; the donor was told from shared clones. The CDR3 has the sequence CAWRRVSSYEQYF. The DNA sequence follows: TGTGCCTGGAGGAGGGTTAGCTCCTACGAGCAGTACTTC.